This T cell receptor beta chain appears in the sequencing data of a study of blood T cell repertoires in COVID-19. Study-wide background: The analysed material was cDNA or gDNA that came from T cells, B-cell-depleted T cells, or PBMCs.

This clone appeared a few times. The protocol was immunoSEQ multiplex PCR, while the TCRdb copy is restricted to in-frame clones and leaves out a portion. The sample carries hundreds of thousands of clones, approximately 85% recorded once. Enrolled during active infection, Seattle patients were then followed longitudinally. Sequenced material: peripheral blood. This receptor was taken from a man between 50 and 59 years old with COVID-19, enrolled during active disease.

The CDR3 DNA sequence: TGTGCCAGCAGTTTAGGCGCGGGACGTTCCATGGGGTACTTC. Translation gives CASSLGAGRSMGYF. This chain links TRBV28 with TRBJ2-7, with D maybe TRBD2 (6 bases). Looked up from germline, CDR1 is MDHEN and CDR2 is SYDVKM. Deletions cut 2 bases from V and 12 bases from J, with 20 bases between. The CDR3 loop spans 14 amino acids.